This TCR beta chain came from a study of T cell responses to AZD1222 COVID-19 vaccine. Notes on the study in general: Only six individuals given AZD1222 were seropositive at baseline. The study found vaccine-associated CD4 TCRs spanning spike, dominant at 160-218 and 743-854. In a largely white British group with more females than males, clonal diversity was possibly underestimated. Two AZD1222 administrations were followed by greater Spike-specific TCR breadth and depth.

Repertoires were generated with immunoSEQ multiplex PCR, while TCRdb's copy carries only in-frame clones and drops some. The table shows about 120,000 clones, with about 90% occurring only once. The CDR3 runs to 15 residues. V lost 2 bases, J lost 2 bases, and 10 bases lay in between. CDR1 and CDR2 from the germline V gene are SNHLY and FYNNEI. To note about this clone: The antigen remains unidentified.

The sequence derives from an adult in good health. The chain couples TRBV2 to TRBJ1-3; D possibly corresponds to TRBD1 (5 bases). The sequenced sample was peripheral blood, obtained on day 0 of AZD1222 vaccination. The CDR3 loop reads CASSESGLTGNTIYF. The CDR3 coding sequence is TGTGCCAGCAGTGAATCAGGGTTGACTGGAAACACCATATATTTT.